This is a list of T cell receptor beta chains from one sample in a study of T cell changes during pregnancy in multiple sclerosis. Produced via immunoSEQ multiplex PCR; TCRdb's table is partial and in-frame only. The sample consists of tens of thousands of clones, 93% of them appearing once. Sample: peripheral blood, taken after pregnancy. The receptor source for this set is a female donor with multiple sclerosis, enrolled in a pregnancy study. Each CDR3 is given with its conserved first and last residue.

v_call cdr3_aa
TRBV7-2 CASSLDLYGEAFF
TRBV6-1 CASSEAEGQGQETQYF
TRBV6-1 CASSQGALTYEQYF
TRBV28 CASRPRGTEYGYTF
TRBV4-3 CASSLTAGTGLSEAFF
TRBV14 CASSQDYSYGYTF
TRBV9 CASSEGGDSDTQYF
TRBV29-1 CSARTSGRETQYF
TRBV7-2 CASSLTGYGYTF
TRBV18 CASSPLRTSGISGETQYF
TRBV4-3 CASSHSGEGPGNTIYF
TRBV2 CASSEGASGRGDEQFF
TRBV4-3 CASSRGTSGGQETQYF
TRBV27 CASSSRGGHSGRGADTQYF
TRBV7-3 CASSRDRASYNEQFF
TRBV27 CASSSRVGGYTF
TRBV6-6 CASSPDSSGRRDEQFF
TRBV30 CAWSEGGSGSYEQYF
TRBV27 CASSLRLLSEQYF
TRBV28 CASSLDGRWGQADTDTQYF
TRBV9 CASSVEGVGGGELFF
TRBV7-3 CASSSTGVVGANVLTF
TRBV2 CASSVTREDHSSYNEQFF
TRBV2 CASSTGTGDQPQHF
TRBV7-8 CASSRFRDRVREQFF
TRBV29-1 CSVGELAGTNEQFF
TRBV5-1 CASSHGQSYEQYF
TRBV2 CASSETSGGGTRAFF
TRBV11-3 CASSKASSTDTQYF
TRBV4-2 CASSQDATSGVSSYEQYF
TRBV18 CASSQGVSGNQPQHF
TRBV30 CAWARGTEAFF
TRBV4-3 CASSQRQKAYNEQFF
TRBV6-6 CATDRDSSGNTIYF
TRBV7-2 CASSLSASVSYEQYF
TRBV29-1 CSVVLEGTGELFF
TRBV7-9 CASSNRGGTSESEQFF
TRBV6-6 CASNPGWNRGNEQFF
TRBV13 CASSGSGNLGGELFF
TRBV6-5 CASSPRAGSYEQYF
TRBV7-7 CASSLFPSGRESTGELFF
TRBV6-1 CASRDRGLNEAFF
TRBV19 CASSPGLAPETQYF
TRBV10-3 CAISPLGEEAFF
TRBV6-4 CASSDKSPSEGEEETQYF
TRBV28 CASIQASGEQYF
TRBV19 CASFYSGRANYGYTF
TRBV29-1 CSVNRVLNTEAFF
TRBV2 CASSAATGVRETQYF
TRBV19 CASSITSIYRYEQYF
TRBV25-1 CASSDPGAGPTEQYF
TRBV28 CASVRDGGSAQHF
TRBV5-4 CASSLPSVAGLDTQYF
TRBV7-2 CASSSPPGTSGNEQFF
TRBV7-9 CASSARRAAANTGELFF
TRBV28 CASSMGTSGSNEQFF
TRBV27 CASSPDLAWALDEQFF
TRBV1 CTSSQDFGCGRNQETQYF
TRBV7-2 CASSPGLAGETQYF